This TCR beta chain stems from a study of identical twins. The study's findings and limits: Out-of-frame beta sequences exhibited a weaker degree of excess twin sharing.

TCRdb itself ran the 5' RACE reads through MiXCR, one entry per CDR3 protein. This table holds some 250,000 distinct CDR3 sequences, roughly 7.1% found once. Comment on this clonotype: The target antigen is unknown.

V lost 3 bases, J lost 0 bases, and 6 bases lay in between. Germline loops: CDR1 KGHSH, CDR2 LQKENI. The CDR3 loop spans 13 amino acids. The data were also submitted as part of a second study, on T cells expressing NK-cell markers. Turning to that study: Cells sorted as CD3+CD56+NKG2C+, CD3+CD56+NKG2C- and CD3+CD56-NKG2C+ T cells supplied the TCR beta repertoires.

The chain recombines TRBV18 with TRBJ2-7; D remains ambiguous. This receptor was identified in a woman younger than 30 in good health. The sequencing input was CD8+ T cells sorted from blood. CDR3 DNA sequence: TGTGCCAGCTCACCTTCCTACTCCTACGAGCAGTACTTC. It specifies CASSPSYSYEQYF.